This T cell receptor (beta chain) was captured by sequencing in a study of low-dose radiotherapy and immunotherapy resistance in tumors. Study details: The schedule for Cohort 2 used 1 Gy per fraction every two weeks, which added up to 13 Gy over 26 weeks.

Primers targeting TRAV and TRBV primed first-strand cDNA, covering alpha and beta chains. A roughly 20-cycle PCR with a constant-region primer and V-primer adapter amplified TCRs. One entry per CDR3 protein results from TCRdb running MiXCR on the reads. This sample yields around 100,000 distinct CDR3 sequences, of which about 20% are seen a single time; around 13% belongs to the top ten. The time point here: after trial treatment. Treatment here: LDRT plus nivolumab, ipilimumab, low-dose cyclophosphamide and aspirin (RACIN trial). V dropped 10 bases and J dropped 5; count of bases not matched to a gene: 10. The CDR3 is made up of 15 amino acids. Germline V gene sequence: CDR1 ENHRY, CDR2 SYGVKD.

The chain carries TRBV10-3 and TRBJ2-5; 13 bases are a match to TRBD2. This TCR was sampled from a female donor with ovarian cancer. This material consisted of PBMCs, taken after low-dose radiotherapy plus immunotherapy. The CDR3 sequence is CATLGMTSGGETQYF. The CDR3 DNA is TGTGCCACCCTTGGGATGACTAGCGGGGGGGAGACCCAGTACTTC.